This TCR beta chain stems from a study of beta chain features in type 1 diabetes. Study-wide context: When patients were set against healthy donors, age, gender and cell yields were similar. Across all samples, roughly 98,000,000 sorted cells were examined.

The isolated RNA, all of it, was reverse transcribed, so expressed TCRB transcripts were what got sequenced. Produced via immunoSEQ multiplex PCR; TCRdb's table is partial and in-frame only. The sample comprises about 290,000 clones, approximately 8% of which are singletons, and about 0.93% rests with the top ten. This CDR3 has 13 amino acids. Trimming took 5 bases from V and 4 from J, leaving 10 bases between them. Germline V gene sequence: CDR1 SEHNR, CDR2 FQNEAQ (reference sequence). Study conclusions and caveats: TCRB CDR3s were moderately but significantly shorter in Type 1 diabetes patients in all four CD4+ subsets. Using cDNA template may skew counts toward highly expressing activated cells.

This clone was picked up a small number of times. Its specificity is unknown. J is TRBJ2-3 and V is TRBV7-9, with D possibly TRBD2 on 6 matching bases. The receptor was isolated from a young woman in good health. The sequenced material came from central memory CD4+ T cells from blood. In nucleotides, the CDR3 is TGTGCCAGCAGCAATAGCGGTGCAGATACGCAGTATTTT. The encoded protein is CASSNSGADTQYF.